The present T cell receptor (beta chain) was sequenced within a study of cytomegalovirus exposure and HLA in healthy donors. On this clone: Its target is unknown.

Study-wide findings and caveats: Analysis was performed later, and it showed HLA-associated TCR beta chains to be more clonally expanded than equally common others.

A multiplex PCR was run with 60 Vbeta primers and 13 Jbeta primers. As originally analysed: About 10 million of roughly 81 million unique TCR beta chains were shared, per a later count. Repertoires were generated with immunoSEQ multiplex PCR, while TCRdb's copy carries only in-frame clones and drops some. V and J calls and clone size are as listed in that table; D and trimming were resolved from the DNA. Altogether 150,000 to 200,000 clones are present, about three quarters being singletons, with the ten largest covering less than 1.1%. The clonotype originates from a woman in her forties in good health and CMV-seronegative. Sequencing used PBMCs.

CDR3 sequence: CASSVPHREPGVTTDTQYF. The CDR3 DNA reads TGTGCCAGCAGCGTTCCCCATCGGGAACCCGGGGTTACCACAGATACGCAGTATTTT. The V gene is TRBV9, the J gene TRBJ2-3; possibly TRBD2 for D (5 bases). The CDR3 has 19 residues. CDR1 and CDR2 (germline): SGDLS, YYNGEE. V lost 2 bases to trimming and J lost 2 bases, with 24 bases between them. Filled out from reference TRBV9 and TRBJ2-3, the complete variable domain reads DSGVTQTPKHLITATGQRVTLRCSPRSGDLSVYWYQQSLDQGLQFLIQYYNGEERAKGNILERFSAQQFPDLHSELNLSSLELGDSALYFCASSVPHREPGVTTDTQYFGPGTRLTVL.